The 27 T cell receptor beta chains below all came from one sample that was sequenced in a study of T cell repertoires in urothelial bladder cancer. Assay: immunoSEQ multiplex PCR; the TCRdb copy retains only in-frame clones and omits some. The repertoire includes around 11,000 clones, approximately 70% of them detected once, and less than 7% sits in the top ten. The sequenced sample consisted of tumor-infiltrating cells from bladder cancer. The receptors stem from a human donor with a benign inflammatory bladder lesion.

A single count supports this clone. The V gene is TRBV29-1, the J gene TRBJ1-1; 7 positions match TRBD1. The germline V gene has CDR1 SQVTM and CDR2 ANQGSEA. V shed 4 bases and J 5 bases; nucleotides not matched to a gene: 4. This CDR3 has 12 amino acids. The CDR3 loop is CSVGQGTTEAFF. DNA for the CDR3: TGCAGCGTTGGACAGGGAACGACTGAAGCTTTCTTT.

This chain uses TRBV2 with TRBJ2-5, with a tentative D call TRBD2 (5 bases). The germline CDR1 and CDR2 sequences are SNHLY and FYNNEI. Trimming left V 4 bases short and J 0 bases short, with 15 bases between. The CDR3 has 16 residues. CDR3: CASSVSEGWYQETQYF. CDR3 DNA sequence: TGTGCCAGCAGTGTTTCAGAGGGTTGGTACCAAGAGACCCAGTACTTC.

The chain carries TRBV7-3 and TRBJ2-5, with D unresolved. The CDR3 is 15 residues long. V was trimmed by 5 bases and J by 5 bases, leaving 18 bases between them. Germline V gives CDR1 SGHTA, CDR2 FQGTGA. CDR3 sequence (DNA): TGTGCCAGCAGCATGGACCCGCGCGGTATGGAGACCCAGTACTTC. This encodes CASSMDPRGMETQYF.

The chain couples TRBV23-1 to TRBJ2-2, with 7 bases matching TRBD1. TRBV23-1 has ORF status, its function being uncertain. CDR3 length: 17 residues. Losses at the gene ends were 0 bases for V and 2 bases for J; bases not matched to a gene: 6. Written as DNA, the CDR3 is TGCGCCAGCAGTCAATCGGAAGGGGGCCGAAACACCGGGGAGCTGTTTTTT. This encodes CASSQSEGGRNTGELFF.

The genes are TRBV5-1 and TRBJ2-2; D gene ambiguous. Germline CDR1 and CDR2: SGHRS and YFSETQ. The V end was cut by 1 base, the J end by 5 bases, with 12 bases between. There are 15 residues in the CDR3. CDR3 protein: CASSLSYLWTGELFF. The CDR3 nucleotides are TGCGCCAGCAGCTTGTCCTACCTCTGGACCGGGGAGCTGTTTTTT.

The V gene is TRBV5-5, the J gene TRBJ2-7; no clear D. Per the germline V gene, CDR1 is SGHKS and CDR2 is YYEKEE (reference sequence). CDR3 length: 15 residues. Deletions cut 0 bases from V and 3 bases from J, with 13 bases between. CDR3 DNA: TGTGCCAGCAGCTTGGGAGGAGTCAGGAACTACGAGCAGTACTTC. This codes for CASSLGGVRNYEQYF.

This chain joins TRBV25-1 and TRBJ1-1; no reliable D call. The V end was cut by 6 bases, the J end by 5 bases, with 10 bases between. The CDR3 consists of 12 residues. Per the germline V gene, CDR1 is MGHDK and CDR2 is SYGVNS. The CDR3 nucleotides are TGTGCCAGCAGCGACCCCGGGACTGAAGCTTTCTTT. Its protein is CASSDPGTEAFF.

The rearrangement joins TRBV27 to TRBJ2-2; D possibly corresponds to TRBD1 (5 bases). The CDR3 loop spans 13 amino acids. The germline CDR1 and CDR2 sequences are MNHEY and SMNVEV (reference sequence). The V end was cut by 2 bases, the J end by 5 bases, with 6 bases between. CDR3 protein: CASSLQGTGELFF. Written as DNA, the CDR3 is TGTGCCAGCAGTTTACAGGGAACCGGGGAGCTGTTTTTT.

The chain has TRBV6-6 and TRBJ1-5; 7 bases map to TRBD1. The V segment lost 6 bases and the J segment 1 base; nucleotides outside the gene matches: 6. This CDR3 is 15 amino acids long. The V gene's germline CDR1 is MNHNY and CDR2 SVGAGI (reference sequence). The CDR3 region is CASRNRGGSNQPQHF. The CDR3 nucleotides read TGTGCCAGCAGAAACAGGGGTGGGAGCAATCAGCCCCAGCATTTT.

V is TRBV6-1 and J is TRBJ2-2; tentative D call: TRBD2 (6 bases). V was clipped by 3 bases and J by 6 bases, with 14 bases between them. The length of the CDR3 is 15 residues. Germline-derived CDR1 and CDR2 are MNHNS and SASEGT. The chain's CDR3 is CASSDPGGGAGELFF. DNA of the CDR3: TGTGCCAGCAGTGATCCTGGAGGCGGGGCCGGGGAGCTGTTTTTT.

CDR3 in DNA: TGCAGCGGACGGACACCGCTCACCGGGGAGCTGTTTTTT. Amino acids: CSGRTPLTGELFF. The chain couples TRBV29-1 to TRBJ2-2; D possibly corresponds to TRBD1 (5 bases). The CDR3 extends over 13 amino acids. With 7 bases removed from V and 4 bases from J, the gap between germline ends came to 13 bases. Germline loops: CDR1 SQVTM, CDR2 ANQGSEA.

The CDR3 loop reads CASSPVEDRNSPLHF. CDR3 nucleotides: TGTGCCAGCTCGCCGGTCGAGGACAGGAATTCACCCCTCCACTTT. The rearrangement joins TRBV18 to TRBJ1-6, with 7 positions matching TRBD1. The CDR3 sequence is 15 residues long. Germline V gene data show CDR1 as KGHSH and CDR2 as LQKENI. Trimming took 6 bases from V and 7 from J; bases not matched to a gene: 9. Looking up the rest from reference TRBV18 and TRBJ1-6 gives the full variable domain: NAGVMQNPRHLVRRRGQEARLRCSPMKGHSHVYWYRQLPEEGLKFMVYLQKENIIDESGMPKERFSAEFPKEGPSILRIQQVVRGDSAAYFCASSPVEDRNSPLHFGNGTRLTVT.

The V call is TRBV13, the J call TRBJ2-1; D perhaps matches TRBD1 (6 bases). The V gene lost 2 bases and the J gene lost 4 bases, with 9 bases spanning the gap. Germline V gene sequence: CDR1 PRHDT, CDR2 FYEKMQ (reference sequence). CDR3 size: 14 residues. The CDR3 DNA follows: TGTGCCAGCAGCTTACAGGGGAGATACAATGAGCAGTTCTTC. As protein: CASSLQGRYNEQFF.

This chain uses TRBV6-1 with TRBJ2-7, with D hard to call. V was cut by 6 bases and J by 7 bases, with 13 bases left in between. Germline CDR1 MNHNS, CDR2 SASEGT. The CDR3 has 12 amino acids. CDR3 DNA sequence: TGTGCCAGCAGCCCCCGTGTATCGGAGCAGTACTTC. Its protein is CASSPRVSEQYF.

Sample share makes this clone medium-sized. V gene TRBV19 combines with J gene TRBJ1-5; D unclear. The CDR3 sequence is 16 residues long. Between the trimmed V and J ends, which lost 0 bases and 1 base, there was a span of 10 bases. Germline values: CDR1 LNHDA, CDR2 SQIVND (reference sequence). CDR3 protein: CASSIDPSRSNQPQHF. CDR3 in DNA: TGTGCCAGTAGTATAGATCCTAGCAGAAGCAATCAGCCCCAGCATTTT.

The gene calls are TRBV29-1 and TRBJ1-6; the match to TRBD1 covers 9 bases. CDR3 length equals 13 residues. Germline values: CDR1 SQVTM, CDR2 ANQGSEA. V shed 4 bases and J 5 bases; nucleotides not matched to a gene: 0. The CDR3 DNA reads TGCAGCGTTGGGGACAGGGATAATTCACCCCTCCACTTT. Its translation is CSVGDRDNSPLHF. Full variable domain (missing parts from reference TRBV29-1 and TRBJ1-6): SAVISQKPSRDICQRGTSLTIQCQVDSQVTMMFWYRQQPGQSLTLIATANQGSEATYESGFVIDKFPISRPNLTFSTLTVSNMSPEDSSIYLCSVGDRDNSPLHFGNGTRLTVT.

The chain joins TRBV13 to TRBJ1-6; D is perhaps TRBD1 (5 bases). Per germline, CDR1 PRHDT and CDR2 FYEKMQ (reference sequence). The CDR3 spans 14 residues. V was cut by 4 bases and J by 5 bases, with 9 bases left in between. The CDR3 is CASSYGTDNSPLHF. The CDR3 DNA sequence: TGTGCCAGCAGCTACGGGACGGATAATTCACCCCTCCACTTT.

The chain has TRBV19 and TRBJ2-5, with 9 bases that match TRBD1. Germline loops: CDR1 LNHDA, CDR2 SQIVND (reference sequence). J lost 5 bases, V lost 6 bases, and 13 bases had no gene match. CDR3 size: 16 residues. The CDR3 bases are TGTGCCAGTAGCCGCACAGGGGGCGCAGGACAGGAGACCCAGTACTTC. This translates into CASSRTGGAGQETQYF. Complete variable domain (other parts from reference TRBV19 and TRBJ2-5): DGGITQSPKYLFRKEGQNVTLSCEQNLNHDAMYWYRQDPGQGLRLIYYSQIVNDFQKGDIAEGYSVSREKKESFPLTVTSAQKNPTAFYLCASSRTGGAGQETQYFGPGTRLLVL.

This rearrangement joins TRBV6-5 to TRBJ1-2; a weak D match, TRBD1 (5 bases). Germline lookup yields CDR1 MNHEY and CDR2 SVGAGI. This CDR3 has 14 amino acids. The V gene lost 0 bases and the J gene lost 6 bases, with 11 bases spanning the gap. Written as DNA, the CDR3 is TGTGCCAGCAGTTACTCGACTTCGGGGGATGGCTACACCTTC. Amino acids: CASSYSTSGDGYTF.

The gene calls are TRBV7-3 and TRBJ2-3; 9 bases line up with TRBD1. Germline V lookup: CDR1 SGHTA, CDR2 FQGTGA. This CDR3 contains 14 residues. After removal of 4 bases from V and 5 bases from J, the junction contained 4 bases not matched to a gene. DNA of the CDR3: TGTGCCAGCAGCTACAGGGGGCCGGAAGATACGCAGTATTTT. This codes for CASSYRGPEDTQYF.

The V call is TRBV11-3, the J call TRBJ2-5; 13 nucleotides match TRBD2. The V segment lost 5 bases and the J segment 5 bases; nucleotides outside the gene matches: 8. The CDR3 is 16 residues long. Germline CDR1 reads SGHNT; CDR2 reads YENEEA. In nucleotides, the CDR3 is TGTGCCAGCAGCCCCGGGACTAGCGGGGCCGGCGAGACCCAGTACTTC. It codes for CASSPGTSGAGETQYF.

The rearrangement joins TRBV18 to TRBJ1-1; D unclear. This CDR3 has 15 amino acids. The germline V and J ends were trimmed by 2 bases and 1 base, with 11 bases remaining between them. The V gene's germline CDR1 is KGHSH and CDR2 LQKENI. This chain's CDR3 is CASSPKLTANTEAFF. DNA for the CDR3: TGTGCCAGCTCACCAAAATTAACCGCGAACACTGAAGCTTTCTTT.

In its sample, this clone is medium-sized (0.01 to 0.1%). The rearrangement links TRBV29-1 to TRBJ2-7; D perhaps matches TRBD1 (6 bases). Germline loops: CDR1 SQVTM, CDR2 ANQGSEA. The V end was cut by 4 bases, the J end by 3 bases, with 10 bases between. The CDR3 has 12 residues. In DNA form, the CDR3 reads TGCAGCGTTGCGACAGGCGTCTACGAGCAGTACTTC. Protein product: CSVATGVYEQYF.

This clone has just a few counts. This chain links TRBV7-6 with TRBJ1-2; D gene uncertain. Trimming removed 5 bases at V and 5 bases at J, with 12 bases between. CDR3 length: 13 amino acids. Germline assignment: CDR1 SGHVS and CDR2 FNYEAQ. The CDR3 DNA is TGTGCCAGCAGCCCGATTGATGATTATGGCTACACCTTC. Encoded protein: CASSPIDDYGYTF. Together with reference TRBV7-6 and TRBJ1-2, the CDR3 gives the full variable domain: GAGVSQSPRYKVTKRGQDVALRCDPISGHVSLYWYRQALGQGPEFLTYFNYEAQQDKSGLPNDRFSAERPEGSISTLTIQRTEQRDSAMYRCASSPIDDYGYTFGSGTRLTVV.

This chain uses TRBV5-6 with TRBJ2-1; possible D gene TRBD2, 6 bases. The CDR3 has 14 amino acids. Germline-derived CDR1 and CDR2 are SGHDT and YYEEEE. The germline V and J ends were trimmed by 4 bases and 4 bases, with 12 bases remaining between them. The CDR3 sequence is CASSRGLYYNEQFF. The CDR3 coding sequence is TGTGCCAGCAGCCGAGGACTATATTACAATGAGCAGTTCTTC.

The J gene is TRBJ2-3, the V gene TRBV7-8, with 8 bases fitting TRBD2. This CDR3 comprises 17 residues. V was pared by 2 bases and J by 3 bases, with 10 bases of the junction left unmatched. CDR1 and CDR2 (germline): SGHVS, FQNEAQ. CDR3 residues: CASSLRAGSGGTDTQYF. The CDR3, as DNA: TGTGCCAGCAGCTTAAGGGCCGGGAGCGGGGGAACAGATACGCAGTATTTT.

The chain carries TRBV30 and TRBJ1-1; D is undetermined. The length of the CDR3 is 12 residues. Per germline, CDR1 GTSNPN and CDR2 SVGIG (reference sequence). The CDR3 reads CASLRPGAEAFF. The CDR3 DNA is TGTGCATCCCTCAGACCCGGCGCTGAAGCTTTCTTT.